The entry below describes one T cell receptor beta chain. The CDR3 runs 11 residues. Germline-derived CDR1 and CDR2 are DFQATT and SNEGSKA (reference sequence). Trimming shortened V by 4 bases and J by 7 bases, and 11 bases separated the two germline ends. The source of the sample is a study of early T cells in non-severe SARS-CoV-2 infection. Each single cDNA molecule received a unique molecular identifier. TCRdb re-analysed the 5' RACE reads in MiXCR, keeping a single row per CDR3 protein. The sample has about 130,000 distinct CDR3 sequences, 15% seen once; the top ten hold just over 20%. The clonotype originates from an adult who was a healthcare worker with PCR-confirmed SARS-CoV-2 infection or an uninfected control (not recorded which). The sequencing sample was made of whole blood. The chain carries TRBV20-1 and TRBJ2-7; D may be TRBD1 (7 bases). DNA of the CDR3: TGCAGTGCTACCCAGGGGGGAGAGCAGTACTTC. Protein: CSATQGGEQYF.